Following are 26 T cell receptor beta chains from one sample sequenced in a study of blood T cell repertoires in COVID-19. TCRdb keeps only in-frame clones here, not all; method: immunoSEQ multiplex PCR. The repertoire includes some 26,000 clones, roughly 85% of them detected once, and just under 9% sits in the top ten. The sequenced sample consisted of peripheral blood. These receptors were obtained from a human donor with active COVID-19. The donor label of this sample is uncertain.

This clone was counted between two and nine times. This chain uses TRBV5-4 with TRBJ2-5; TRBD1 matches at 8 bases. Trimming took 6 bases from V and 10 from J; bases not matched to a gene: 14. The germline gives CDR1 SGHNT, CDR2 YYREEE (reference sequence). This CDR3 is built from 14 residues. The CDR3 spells CASTNGGQATDQYF. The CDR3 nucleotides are TGTGCCAGCACCAATGGGGGACAGGCCACCGACCAGTACTTC. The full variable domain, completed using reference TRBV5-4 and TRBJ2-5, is ETGVTQSPTHLIKTRGQQVTLRCSSQSGHNTVSWYQQALGQGPQFIFQYYREEENGRGNFPPRFSGLQFPNYSSELNVNALELDDSALYLCASTNGGQATDQYFGPGTRLLVL.

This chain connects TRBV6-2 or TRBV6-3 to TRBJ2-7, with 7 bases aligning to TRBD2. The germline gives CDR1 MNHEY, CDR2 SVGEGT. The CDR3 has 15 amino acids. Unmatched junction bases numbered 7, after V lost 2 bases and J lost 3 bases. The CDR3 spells CASSYRAGMVYEQYF. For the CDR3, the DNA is TGTGCCAGCAGTTACCGAGCGGGAATGGTCTACGAGCAGTACTTC.

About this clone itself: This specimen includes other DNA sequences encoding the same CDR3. Written as DNA, the CDR3 is TGTGCCAGCAGTTATGGCCAGGGGGTCCAGCCCCAGCATTTT. Amino acids: CASSYGQGVQPQHF. The chain joins TRBV6-5 to TRBJ1-5; 7 bases line up with TRBD1. This CDR3 region has 14 residues. The trim removed 3 bases at V and 7 bases at J, leaving 6 bases unmatched. Per the germline V gene, CDR1 is MNHEY and CDR2 is SVGAGI.

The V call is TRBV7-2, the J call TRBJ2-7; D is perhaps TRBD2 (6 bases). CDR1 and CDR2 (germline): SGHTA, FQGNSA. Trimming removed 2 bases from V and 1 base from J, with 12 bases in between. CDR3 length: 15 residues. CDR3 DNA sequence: TGTGCCAGCAGCTTAAAAGGGGCGGGATCCTACGAGCAGTACTTC. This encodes CASSLKGAGSYEQYF. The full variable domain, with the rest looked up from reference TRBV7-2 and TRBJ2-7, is GAGVSQSPSNKVTEKGKDVELRCDPISGHTALYWYRQSLGQGLEFLIYFQGNSAPDKSGLPSDRFSAERTGGSVSTLTIQRTQQEDSAVYLCASSLKGAGSYEQYFGPGTRLTVT.

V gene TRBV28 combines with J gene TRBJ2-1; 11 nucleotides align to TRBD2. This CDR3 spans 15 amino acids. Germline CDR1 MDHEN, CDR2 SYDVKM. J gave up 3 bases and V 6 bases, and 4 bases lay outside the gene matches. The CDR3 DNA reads TGTGCCAGCAGCCCTGGACTAGCGGGCTACAATGAGCAGTTCTTC. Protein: CASSPGLAGYNEQFF.

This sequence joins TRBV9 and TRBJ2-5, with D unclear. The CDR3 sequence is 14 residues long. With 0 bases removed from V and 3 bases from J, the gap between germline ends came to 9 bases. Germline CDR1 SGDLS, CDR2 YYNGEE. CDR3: CASSVGAAEETQYF. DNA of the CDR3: TGTGCCAGCAGCGTAGGGGCAGCCGAAGAGACCCAGTACTTC. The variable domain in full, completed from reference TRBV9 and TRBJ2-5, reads DSGVTQTPKHLITATGQRVTLRCSPRSGDLSVYWYQQSLDQGLQFLIQYYNGEERAKGNILERFSAQQFPDLHSELNLSSLELGDSALYFCASSVGAAEETQYFGPGTRLLVL.

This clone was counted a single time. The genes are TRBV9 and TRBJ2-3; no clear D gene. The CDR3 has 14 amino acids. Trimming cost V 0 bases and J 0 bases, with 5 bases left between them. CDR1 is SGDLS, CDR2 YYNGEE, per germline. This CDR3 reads CASSVGASTDTQYF. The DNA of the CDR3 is TGTGCCAGCAGCGTAGGGGCTAGCACAGATACGCAGTATTTT.

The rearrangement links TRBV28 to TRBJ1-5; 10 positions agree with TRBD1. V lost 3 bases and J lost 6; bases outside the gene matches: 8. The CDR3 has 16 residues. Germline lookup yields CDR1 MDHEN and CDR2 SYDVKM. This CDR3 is CASSFSGTGEGQPQHF. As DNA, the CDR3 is TGTGCCAGCAGTTTCTCCGGGACAGGGGAAGGTCAGCCCCAGCATTTT.

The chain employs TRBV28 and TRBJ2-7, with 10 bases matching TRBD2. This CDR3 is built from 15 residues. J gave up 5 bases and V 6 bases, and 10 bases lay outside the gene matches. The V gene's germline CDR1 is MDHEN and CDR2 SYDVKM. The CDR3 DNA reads TGTGCCAGCAGCCCTAGCGGGGGCCCCGGCCACGAGCAGTACTTC. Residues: CASSPSGGPGHEQYF.

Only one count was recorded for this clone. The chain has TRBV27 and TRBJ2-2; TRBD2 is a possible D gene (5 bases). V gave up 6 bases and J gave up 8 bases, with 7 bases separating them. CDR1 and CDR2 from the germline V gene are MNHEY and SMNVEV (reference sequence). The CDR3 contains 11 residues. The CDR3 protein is CASRLGGELFF. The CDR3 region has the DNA TGTGCCAGCAGACTAGGAGGGGAGCTGTTTTTT.

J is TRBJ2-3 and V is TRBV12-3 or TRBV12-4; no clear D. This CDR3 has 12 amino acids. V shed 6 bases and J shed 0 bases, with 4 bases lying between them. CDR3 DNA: TGTGCCAGCAGAACTAGCACAGATACGCAGTATTTT. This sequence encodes CASRTSTDTQYF.

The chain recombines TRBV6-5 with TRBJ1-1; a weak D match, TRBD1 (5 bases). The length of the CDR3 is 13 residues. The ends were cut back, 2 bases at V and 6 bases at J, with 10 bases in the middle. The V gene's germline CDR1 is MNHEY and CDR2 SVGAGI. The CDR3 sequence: CASSYQGGSEAFF. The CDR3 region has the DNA TGTGCCAGCAGTTACCAGGGAGGGTCTGAAGCTTTCTTT.

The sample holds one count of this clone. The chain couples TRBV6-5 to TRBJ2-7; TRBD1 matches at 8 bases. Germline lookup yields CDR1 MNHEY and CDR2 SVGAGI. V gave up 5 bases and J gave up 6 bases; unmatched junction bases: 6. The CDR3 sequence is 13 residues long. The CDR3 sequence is CASSRGTGLEQYF. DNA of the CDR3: TGTGCCAGCAGTCGCGGGACAGGCCTCGAGCAGTACTTC.

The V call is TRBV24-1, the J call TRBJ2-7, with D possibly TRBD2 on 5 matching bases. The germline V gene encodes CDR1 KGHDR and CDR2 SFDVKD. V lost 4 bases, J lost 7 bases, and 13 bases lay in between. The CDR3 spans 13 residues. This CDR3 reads CATSESRGQEQYF. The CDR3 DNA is TGTGCCACCAGTGAATCGCGAGGGCAAGAGCAGTACTTC.

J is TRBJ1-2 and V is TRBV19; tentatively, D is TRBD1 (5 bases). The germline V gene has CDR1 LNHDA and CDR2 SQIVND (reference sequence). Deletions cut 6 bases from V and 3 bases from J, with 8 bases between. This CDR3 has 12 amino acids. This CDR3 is CASRGAYYGYTF. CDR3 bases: TGTGCCAGTAGAGGGGCTTACTATGGCTACACCTTC.

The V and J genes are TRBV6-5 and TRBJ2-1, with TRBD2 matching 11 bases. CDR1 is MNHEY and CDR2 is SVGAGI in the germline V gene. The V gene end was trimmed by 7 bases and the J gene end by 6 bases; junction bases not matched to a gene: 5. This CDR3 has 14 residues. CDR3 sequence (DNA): TGTGCCAGCATGGAGGGGACTAGCGGCAATGAGCAGTTCTTC. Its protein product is CASMEGTSGNEQFF.

The CDR3 region has the DNA TGTGCCAGCAGCTTGGTTGGGGGGACTGGAAACACCATATATTTT. It translates to CASSLVGGTGNTIYF. The rearrangement joins TRBV5-4 to TRBJ1-3; possibly TRBD1 for D (5 bases). Deletions cut 0 bases from V and 2 bases from J, with 9 bases between. Germline-derived CDR1 and CDR2 are SGHNT and YYREEE (reference sequence). This CDR3 is 15 amino acids long.

CDR3 residues: CASSIDTRGTEAFF. The CDR3 bases are TGTGCCAGTAGTATAGATACCCGGGGAACTGAAGCTTTCTTT. This chain uses TRBV19 with TRBJ1-1, with no clear D. The CDR3 covers 14 residues. Trimming took 0 bases from V and 5 from J, leaving 10 bases between them. Germline CDR1 is LNHDA and CDR2 is SQIVND (reference sequence).

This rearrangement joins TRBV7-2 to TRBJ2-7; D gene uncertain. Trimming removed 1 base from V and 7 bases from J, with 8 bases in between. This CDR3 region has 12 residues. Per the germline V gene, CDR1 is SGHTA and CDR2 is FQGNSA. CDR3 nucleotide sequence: TGTGCCAGCAGCTTAGGAGTTTGGGAGCAGTACTTC. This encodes CASSLGVWEQYF.

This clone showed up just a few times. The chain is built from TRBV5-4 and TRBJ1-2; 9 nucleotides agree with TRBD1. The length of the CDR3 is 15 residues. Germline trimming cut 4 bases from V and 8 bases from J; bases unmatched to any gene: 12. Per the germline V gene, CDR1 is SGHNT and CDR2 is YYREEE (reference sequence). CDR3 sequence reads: CASSAGQGRGEGYTF. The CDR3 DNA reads TGTGCCAGCAGCGCGGGACAGGGAAGGGGAGAGGGCTACACCTTC. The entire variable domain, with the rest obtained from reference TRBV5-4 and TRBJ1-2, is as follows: ETGVTQSPTHLIKTRGQQVTLRCSSQSGHNTVSWYQQALGQGPQFIFQYYREEENGRGNFPPRFSGLQFPNYSSELNVNALELDDSALYLCASSAGQGRGEGYTFGSGTRLTVV.

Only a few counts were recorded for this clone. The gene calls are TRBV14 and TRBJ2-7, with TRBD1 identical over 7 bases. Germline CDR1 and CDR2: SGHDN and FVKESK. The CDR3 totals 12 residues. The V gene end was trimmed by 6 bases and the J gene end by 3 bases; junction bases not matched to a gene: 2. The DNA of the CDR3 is TGTGCCAGCAGTCCAGGGGGCTACGAGCAGTACTTC. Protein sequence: CASSPGGYEQYF.

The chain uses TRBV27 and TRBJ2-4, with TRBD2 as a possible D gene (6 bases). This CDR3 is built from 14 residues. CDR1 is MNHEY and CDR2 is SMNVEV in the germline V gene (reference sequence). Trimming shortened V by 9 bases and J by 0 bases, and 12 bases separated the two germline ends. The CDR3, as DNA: TGTGCCAGAAGACTAGGCCTAGCCAAAAACATTCAGTACTTC. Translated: CARRLGLAKNIQYF.

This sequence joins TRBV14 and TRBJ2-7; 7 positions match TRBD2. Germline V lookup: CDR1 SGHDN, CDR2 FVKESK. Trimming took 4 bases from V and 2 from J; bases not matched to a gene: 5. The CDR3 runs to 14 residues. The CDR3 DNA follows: TGTGCCAGCAGCCGGGCTAGCGGAACCTACGAGCAGTACTTC. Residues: CASSRASGTYEQYF.

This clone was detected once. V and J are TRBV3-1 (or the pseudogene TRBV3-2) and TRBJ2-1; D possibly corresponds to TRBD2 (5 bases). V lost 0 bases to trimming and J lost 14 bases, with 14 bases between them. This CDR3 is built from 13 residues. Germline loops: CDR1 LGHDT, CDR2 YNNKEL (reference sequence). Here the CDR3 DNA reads TGTGCCAGCAGCCAAGACGCGGGTATCACTAAGTTCTTC. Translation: CASSQDAGITKFF.

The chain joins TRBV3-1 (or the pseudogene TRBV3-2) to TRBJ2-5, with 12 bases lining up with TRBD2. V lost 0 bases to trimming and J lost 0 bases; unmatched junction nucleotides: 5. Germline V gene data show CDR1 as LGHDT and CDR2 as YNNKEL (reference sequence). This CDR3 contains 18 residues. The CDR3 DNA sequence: TGTGCCAGCAGCCAAGAGTTACTAGCGGGAGGCCACCAAGAGACCCAGTACTTC. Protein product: CASSQELLAGGHQETQYF.

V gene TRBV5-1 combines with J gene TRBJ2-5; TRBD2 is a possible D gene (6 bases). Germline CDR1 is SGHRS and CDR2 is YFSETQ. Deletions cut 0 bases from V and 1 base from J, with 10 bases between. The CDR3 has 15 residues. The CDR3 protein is CASSLAQGGQETQYF. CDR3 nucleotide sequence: TGCGCCAGCAGCTTGGCCCAGGGAGGCCAAGAGACCCAGTACTTC.